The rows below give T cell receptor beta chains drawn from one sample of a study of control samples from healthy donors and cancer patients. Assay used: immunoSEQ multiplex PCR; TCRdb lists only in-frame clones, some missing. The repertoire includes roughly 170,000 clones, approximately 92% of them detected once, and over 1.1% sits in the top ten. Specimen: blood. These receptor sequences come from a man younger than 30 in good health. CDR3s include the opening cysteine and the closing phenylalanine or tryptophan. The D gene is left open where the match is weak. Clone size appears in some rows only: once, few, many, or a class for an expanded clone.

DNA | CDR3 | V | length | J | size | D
TGCAGTGCTAGGGGGGGGGAAATAGCTTTCTTT | CSARGGEIAFF | TRBV20-1 | 11 | TRBJ1-1 | . | .
TGTGCCAGCAGCCCCGTGGCCGGGGACACAGATACGCAGTATTTT | CASSPVAGDTDTQYF | TRBV6-5 | 15 | TRBJ2-3 | . | .
TGTGCCAGCAGCCAGGGGAATTCACCCCTCCACTTT | CASSQGNSPLHF | TRBV9 | 12 | TRBJ1-6 | . | .
TGTGCCAGCGGGACCGGGACATACTATGGCTACACCTTC | CASGTGTYYGYTF | TRBV2 | 13 | TRBJ1-2 | . | .
TGTGCCAGCAGCCAAGAGGGTCGGGGGGGCGGCAATGAGCAGTTCTTC | CASSQEGRGGGNEQFF | TRBV3-1/TRBV3-2 | 16 | TRBJ2-1 | . | TRBD2
TGTGCCAGCAGTTACCCGGACAGAGACTCTGGAAACACCATATATTTT | CASSYPDRDSGNTIYF | TRBV27 | 16 | TRBJ1-3 | . | .
TGTGCCAGCAGAGGACCGGGACAGGGGACCTATGGCTACACCTTC | CASRGPGQGTYGYTF | TRBV28 | 15 | TRBJ1-2 | . | TRBD1
TGTGCCAGCTCCCTTATGGGGGACCTAACCCCACCTGAAGCTTTCTTT | CASSLMGDLTPPEAFF | TRBV18 | 16 | TRBJ1-1 | . | .
TGTGCCAGCCTCAACGGGCGGGGGGTCTACGAGCAGTACTTC | CASLNGRGVYEQYF | TRBV6-8 | 14 | TRBJ2-7 | . | TRBD2
TGCGCCAGCAGTGAGTGGCCAGGGGCGATATCATTTAACTATGGCTACACCTTC | CASSEWPGAISFNYGYTF | TRBV10-1 | 18 | TRBJ1-2 | . | .
TGCGCCAGCAGCTCCGGGACTAGCGGGGCCACCGGGGAGCTGTTTTTT | CASSSGTSGATGELFF | TRBV5-1 | 16 | TRBJ2-2 | . | TRBD2
TGTGCCAGCGGTAGCGGGGGCCAAGAGACCCAGTACTTC | CASGSGGQETQYF | TRBV3-1/TRBV3-2 | 13 | TRBJ2-5 | . | TRBD2
TGTGCCAGCAGCCGGACGGTAACTAATGAAAAACTGTTTTTT | CASSRTVTNEKLFF | TRBV9 | 14 | TRBJ1-4 | once | .
TGTGCCAGCAGCTCGGTGCGGCCTAGCACAGATACGCAGTATTTT | CASSSVRPSTDTQYF | TRBV5-8 | 15 | TRBJ2-3 | . | .
TGCGCCAGCAGCCAAGATCAGGGCGGGTACACTGAAGCTTTCTTT | CASSQDQGGYTEAFF | TRBV4-1 | 15 | TRBJ1-1 | . | .
TGCGCCAGCAGCTTGGGCCCACAGGGGGCCTCCTACGAGCAGTACTTC | CASSLGPQGASYEQYF | TRBV5-1 | 16 | TRBJ2-7 | . | TRBD1
TGCGCCAGCAGCTTGAATGGGGGCACCGGGGAGCTGTTTTTT | CASSLNGGTGELFF | TRBV5-1 | 14 | TRBJ2-2 | . | .
TGTGCCAGCTCGAGCAGCACAGATACGCAGTATTTT | CASSSSTDTQYF | TRBV18 | 12 | TRBJ2-3 | . | .
TGTGCCAGCGAACAGGGACTAGCGAACGAGCAGTACTTC | CASEQGLANEQYF | TRBV7-9 | 13 | TRBJ2-7 | once | TRBD2
TGTGCCAGCAGTGAAGCGGAAATCGGGGCTGGAAACACCATATATTTT | CASSEAEIGAGNTIYF | TRBV2 | 16 | TRBJ1-3 | . | .
TGTGCCAGCAGTTACTCGATCAGGGCGGAGGGCTACACCTTC | CASSYSIRAEGYTF | TRBV6-6 | 14 | TRBJ1-2 | . | .
TGTGCCAGCAGCGTAACTTACAGAACCTACGAGCAGTACTTC | CASSVTYRTYEQYF | TRBV9 | 14 | TRBJ2-7 | once | .
TGCGCCAGCAGCTTGTGGGGGGGCGAGAGCACAGATACGCAGTATTTT | CASSLWGGESTDTQYF | TRBV5-1 | 16 | TRBJ2-3 | . | .
TGTGCCAGCAGCTTAGGAAATGCGGCTGGAAACACCATATATTTT | CASSLGNAAGNTIYF | TRBV7-3 | 15 | TRBJ1-3 | . | .
TGTGCCAGCAGCCAAGTGGCAGGGTGGGGCTACACCTTC | CASSQVAGWGYTF | TRBV3-1/TRBV3-2 | 13 | TRBJ1-2 | . | .
TGTGCCAGCAGTGAGCAGTTCTTC | CASSEQFF | TRBV21-1 | 8 | TRBJ2-1 | . | .
TGCGCCAGCCAGGACTCAACGAACACTGAAGCTTTCTTT | CASQDSTNTEAFF | TRBV5-1 | 13 | TRBJ1-1 | . | .
TGTGCCAGCAGCGACGACCCAGGGGATAATTCACCCCTCCACTTT | CASSDDPGDNSPLHF | TRBV9 | 15 | TRBJ1-6 | . | .
TGTGCCAGCAGTGAAGTAGGCATTATAGCCGGTCAGCCCCAGCATTTT | CASSEVGIIAGQPQHF | TRBV6-1 | 16 | TRBJ1-5 | . | .
TGCGCCAGCAGCTCGGGACAGAACACAGATACGCAGTATTTT | CASSSGQNTDTQYF | TRBV5-1 | 14 | TRBJ2-3 | . | TRBD1
TGTGCCAGCAGCTTGGATGCAGGGGGGACTGAAGCTTTCTTT | CASSLDAGGTEAFF | TRBV5-4 | 14 | TRBJ1-1 | once | TRBD1
TGCGCCAGCAGCCTGACAAGGGAGACCCAGTACTTC | CASSLTRETQYF | TRBV5-1 | 12 | TRBJ2-5 | . | .
TGTGCCAGCAGCCAAGTGAGGGGAAGCTACAATGAGCAGTTCTTC | CASSQVRGSYNEQFF | TRBV14 | 15 | TRBJ2-1 | . | .
TGTGCCAGCTCACCACTCTTAAAAGAGAACACTGAAGCTTTCTTT | CASSPLLKENTEAFF | TRBV18 | 15 | TRBJ1-1 | . | .
TGTGCCAGCAGCTTGCTACTGGCGAGCACAGATACGCAGTATTTT | CASSLLLASTDTQYF | TRBV5-5 | 15 | TRBJ2-3 | . | .
TGTGCCAGCAGCGTATATCCGGAATCTGGAAACACCATATATTTT | CASSVYPESGNTIYF | TRBV9 | 15 | TRBJ1-3 | . | .
TGCGCCAGCAGCCCGGGACAGGGCTCGGACGAGCAGTACTTC | CASSPGQGSDEQYF | TRBV4-1 | 14 | TRBJ2-7 | . | TRBD1
TGTGCCAGCAGCAAAGCGGAGTCGACCAAAAACATTCAGTACTTC | CASSKAESTKNIQYF | TRBV21-1 | 15 | TRBJ2-4 | . | .
TGTGCCAGCAGCTGGGACCGCCAAGAGACCCAGTACTTC | CASSWDRQETQYF | TRBV6-5 | 13 | TRBJ2-5 | . | .
TGTGCCAGCAGCGTTACCTTATTAGATACGCAGTATTTT | CASSVTLLDTQYF | TRBV9 | 13 | TRBJ2-3 | . | .
TGCGCCAGCAGCTTAGGGACAGCACCCTACGAGCAGTACTTC | CASSLGTAPYEQYF | TRBV5-1 | 14 | TRBJ2-7 | once | TRBD1
TGTGCCAGCAGTTATTCATCTAGCGGGGGCTCCTACGAGCAGTACTTC | CASSYSSSGGSYEQYF | TRBV2 | 16 | TRBJ2-7 | . | TRBD2
TGTGCCAGCAAGTCCCCCAACAGTGCAACTAATGAAAAACTGTTTTTT | CASKSPNSATNEKLFF | TRBV28 | 16 | TRBJ1-4 | . | .
TGCGCCAGCAGCTCGTGGGTCAGTGGGACTGAAGCTTTCTTT | CASSSWVSGTEAFF | TRBV5-1 | 14 | TRBJ1-1 | . | .